What follows describes a single T cell receptor (beta chain). The sample belongs to a study of cytomegalovirus exposure and HLA in healthy donors. With 60 Vbeta and 13 Jbeta primers, the PCR was carried out. Some clones are missing from TCRdb's copy, which holds only in-frame ones; the method was immunoSEQ multiplex PCR. This table has roughly 110,000 clones, roughly 68% appearing once. CDR1 is SGHAT, CDR2 FQNNGV, per germline. Deletions cut 8 bases from V and 3 bases from J, with 23 bases between. CDR3 length equals 16 residues. This sequence was found in a woman aged 25 to 39 in good health and CMV-seronegative. The chain recombines TRBV11-2 with TRBJ2-7; a possible D gene is TRBD2 (7 bases). The sample comprised PBMCs. CDR3 in DNA: TGTGCCAGCGGGCGAGGGGGGGCTAGCGCGTTCTACGAGCAGTACTTC. Its translation is CASGRGGASAFYEQYF.